This TCR beta chain stems from a study of neoadjuvant anti-PD-1 for oral cavity cancer. Time point specified: after neoadjuvant nivolumab, at surgical resection. Patients had HPV-negative, locally advanced oral cavity squamous cell carcinoma. Data came from immunoSEQ multiplex PCR; TCRdb stores just in-frame clones and leaves some out. The sample yields 35,000 to 50,000 clones, around 79% seen once. Per the germline V gene, CDR1 is SNHLY and CDR2 is FYNNEI. This CDR3 has 13 amino acids. V lost 6 bases to trimming and J lost 4 bases, with 12 bases between them. The chain links TRBV2 to TRBJ1-2, with D tentatively TRBD1 (5 bases). The clonotype originates from a person aged 35-79 years with oral cavity squamous cell carcinoma. The material was PBMCs, obtained after nivolumab (anti-PD-1) treatment. The CDR3 here is CASREDMSYGYTF. Written as DNA, the CDR3 is TGTGCCAGCAGAGAGGACATGAGCTATGGCTACACCTTC.